Given below is one TCR beta chain in context. Its antigen is still unknown. The record has no base qualities; no much larger clone is one base away. These data come from a study of blood T cell repertoires in COVID-19 (dated by TCRdb to the early 2020s). A note on the overall study: Samples covering the acute and convalescent phases of COVID-19 were provided by collaborators in the United States, Italy and Spain. Deeply sampled blood TCRbeta repertoires from subjects exposed to, actively infected with, or recovered from COVID-19 were included in the dataset. Nearly every sample came with metadata listing a de-identified subject ID, COVID-19 status, age in years and sex. The material from the prospective study consisted of cDNA or gDNA derived from T cells, B-cell-depleted T cells, or PBMCs. Where HLA class I and class II types were available, the types were taken from metadata supplied by the sample provider, not from assay-based typing. A freely available public database, intended as a resource for researchers studying the immune response to SARS-CoV-2, is where the repertoires were released. The samples were drawn from the first 160 participants of the ongoing ImmuneRACE study and from roughly 1,300 subjects provided by 6 global collaborators.

Broader findings and caveats from the paper: The amount of clinical and demographic metadata varied by source and participant and was provided uncurated.

Participants in the prospective study were aged about 18 to 95 years, lived in some 24 United States geographic areas, and enrolled through a virtual design. In the prospective study, participants were assigned to cohorts based on the clinical history participants reported in a screening survey and a study questionnaire. Recovered participants in ImmuneRACE Cohort 3 were defined as having two consecutive negative NP/OP PCR tests, clearance from a healthcare professional, or resolution of symptoms. Each participant in the prospective study had whole blood, serum and a nasopharyngeal or oropharyngeal swab collected by mobile phlebotomists. Additional blood draws and questionnaires over an approximately 2-month period could optionally be provided by prospective study participants. Before DNA extraction, blood samples from the prospective study were shipped at room temperature or frozen. The germline V gene (reference sequence) yields GTSNPN for CDR1 and SVGIG for CDR2. Clipping removes 6 bases from V and 5 bases from J, with 2 as the unmatched junction base count. The CDR3 measures 11 amino acids from cysteine to phenylalanine. Solely the CDR3 DNA is kept, with 33 bases framed from the first base.

TCRbeta CDR3 regions were amplified from genomic DNA by means of the immunoSEQ Assay, a bias-controlled multiplex PCR. The authors' pipeline ran thus. The number of nucleated cells in each sample was estimated by amplification of reference gene primers within the assay. Sequence reads were collapsed and filtered to measure the absolute abundance of every unique TCRbeta CDR3 rearrangement. Productive Simpson clonality was computed per sample as the square root of Simpson's diversity index over productive rearrangements. The table was pulled from immuneACCESS by TCRdb, which kept in-frame rearrangements only. Such tables lose some clones; where checked, under half of the loss comes from unresolved V genes, and the rest has no known cause. V, J and clone size are those of that table, while D and trimming were read from the DNA. The sample table lists 200,000 to 250,000 clones, roughly 87% of them with a count of one. 10% to 14% of the sample rests with the top ten.

The sample taken for sequencing was PBMCs or T cells enriched from blood (not recorded which). This sequence originates from a young man who had recovered from COVID-19. The chain was built from TRBV30 and TRBJ2-7; TRBD1 agrees with 9 junctional bases. The nucleotide sequence is given as TGTGCCTGTGGACAGGGGCACGAGCAGTACTTC. Translated, it reads CACGQGHEQYF.